This T cell receptor beta chain appears in the sequencing data of a study of PD-1 blockade in classical Hodgkin lymphoma. Findings and caveats of the study: As was reported, newly diagnosed patients showed lower baseline TCR diversity than healthy donors did. Before treatment, complete responders showed about the same diversity as newly diagnosed patients. Significantly greater TCR diversity emerged by C4D1 in CD4+ cells but not CD8+ cells.

Clones were read by immunoSEQ multiplex PCR, and TCRdb kept only the in-frame ones, dropping some. Here the sample spans around 99,000 clones, 75% to 85% being singletons. Following autologous stem cell transplantation, relapse occurred in every patient, and exposure to brentuximab vedotin varied. Classification of best responses gave complete response, partial response or progressive disease. Concerning this clone itself: Its antigen is unidentified.

Sequencing was performed on peripheral blood mononuclear cells (PBMCs), taken before the second cycle of nivolumab. The clonotype originates from a human donor with classical Hodgkin lymphoma.

The DNA for the CDR3 is TGTGCCAGCAGTGAGATAGCGGGAACCACAGATACGCAGTATTTT. Amino acids: CASSEIAGTTDTQYF. V usage is TRBV2 and J usage is TRBJ2-3; 8 bases map to TRBD2. Trimming removed 3 bases from V and 2 bases from J; junction bases left unmatched: 4. Germline V CDR1 and CDR2: SNHLY, FYNNEI. CDR3 length: 15 amino acids.